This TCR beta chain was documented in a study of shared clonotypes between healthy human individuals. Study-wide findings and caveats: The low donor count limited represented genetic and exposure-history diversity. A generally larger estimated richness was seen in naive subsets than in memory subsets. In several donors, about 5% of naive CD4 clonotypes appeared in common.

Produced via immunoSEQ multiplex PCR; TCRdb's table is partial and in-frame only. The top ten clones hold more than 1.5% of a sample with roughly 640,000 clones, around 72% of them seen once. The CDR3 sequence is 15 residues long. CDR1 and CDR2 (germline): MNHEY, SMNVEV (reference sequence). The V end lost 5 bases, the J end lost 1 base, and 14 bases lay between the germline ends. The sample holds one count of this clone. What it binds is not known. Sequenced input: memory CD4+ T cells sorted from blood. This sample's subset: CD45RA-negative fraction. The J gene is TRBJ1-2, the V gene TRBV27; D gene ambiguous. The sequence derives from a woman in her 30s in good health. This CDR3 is CASSPQAGFNYGYTF. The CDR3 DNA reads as TGTGCCAGCAGTCCCCAGGCAGGCTTTAACTATGGCTACACCTTC.